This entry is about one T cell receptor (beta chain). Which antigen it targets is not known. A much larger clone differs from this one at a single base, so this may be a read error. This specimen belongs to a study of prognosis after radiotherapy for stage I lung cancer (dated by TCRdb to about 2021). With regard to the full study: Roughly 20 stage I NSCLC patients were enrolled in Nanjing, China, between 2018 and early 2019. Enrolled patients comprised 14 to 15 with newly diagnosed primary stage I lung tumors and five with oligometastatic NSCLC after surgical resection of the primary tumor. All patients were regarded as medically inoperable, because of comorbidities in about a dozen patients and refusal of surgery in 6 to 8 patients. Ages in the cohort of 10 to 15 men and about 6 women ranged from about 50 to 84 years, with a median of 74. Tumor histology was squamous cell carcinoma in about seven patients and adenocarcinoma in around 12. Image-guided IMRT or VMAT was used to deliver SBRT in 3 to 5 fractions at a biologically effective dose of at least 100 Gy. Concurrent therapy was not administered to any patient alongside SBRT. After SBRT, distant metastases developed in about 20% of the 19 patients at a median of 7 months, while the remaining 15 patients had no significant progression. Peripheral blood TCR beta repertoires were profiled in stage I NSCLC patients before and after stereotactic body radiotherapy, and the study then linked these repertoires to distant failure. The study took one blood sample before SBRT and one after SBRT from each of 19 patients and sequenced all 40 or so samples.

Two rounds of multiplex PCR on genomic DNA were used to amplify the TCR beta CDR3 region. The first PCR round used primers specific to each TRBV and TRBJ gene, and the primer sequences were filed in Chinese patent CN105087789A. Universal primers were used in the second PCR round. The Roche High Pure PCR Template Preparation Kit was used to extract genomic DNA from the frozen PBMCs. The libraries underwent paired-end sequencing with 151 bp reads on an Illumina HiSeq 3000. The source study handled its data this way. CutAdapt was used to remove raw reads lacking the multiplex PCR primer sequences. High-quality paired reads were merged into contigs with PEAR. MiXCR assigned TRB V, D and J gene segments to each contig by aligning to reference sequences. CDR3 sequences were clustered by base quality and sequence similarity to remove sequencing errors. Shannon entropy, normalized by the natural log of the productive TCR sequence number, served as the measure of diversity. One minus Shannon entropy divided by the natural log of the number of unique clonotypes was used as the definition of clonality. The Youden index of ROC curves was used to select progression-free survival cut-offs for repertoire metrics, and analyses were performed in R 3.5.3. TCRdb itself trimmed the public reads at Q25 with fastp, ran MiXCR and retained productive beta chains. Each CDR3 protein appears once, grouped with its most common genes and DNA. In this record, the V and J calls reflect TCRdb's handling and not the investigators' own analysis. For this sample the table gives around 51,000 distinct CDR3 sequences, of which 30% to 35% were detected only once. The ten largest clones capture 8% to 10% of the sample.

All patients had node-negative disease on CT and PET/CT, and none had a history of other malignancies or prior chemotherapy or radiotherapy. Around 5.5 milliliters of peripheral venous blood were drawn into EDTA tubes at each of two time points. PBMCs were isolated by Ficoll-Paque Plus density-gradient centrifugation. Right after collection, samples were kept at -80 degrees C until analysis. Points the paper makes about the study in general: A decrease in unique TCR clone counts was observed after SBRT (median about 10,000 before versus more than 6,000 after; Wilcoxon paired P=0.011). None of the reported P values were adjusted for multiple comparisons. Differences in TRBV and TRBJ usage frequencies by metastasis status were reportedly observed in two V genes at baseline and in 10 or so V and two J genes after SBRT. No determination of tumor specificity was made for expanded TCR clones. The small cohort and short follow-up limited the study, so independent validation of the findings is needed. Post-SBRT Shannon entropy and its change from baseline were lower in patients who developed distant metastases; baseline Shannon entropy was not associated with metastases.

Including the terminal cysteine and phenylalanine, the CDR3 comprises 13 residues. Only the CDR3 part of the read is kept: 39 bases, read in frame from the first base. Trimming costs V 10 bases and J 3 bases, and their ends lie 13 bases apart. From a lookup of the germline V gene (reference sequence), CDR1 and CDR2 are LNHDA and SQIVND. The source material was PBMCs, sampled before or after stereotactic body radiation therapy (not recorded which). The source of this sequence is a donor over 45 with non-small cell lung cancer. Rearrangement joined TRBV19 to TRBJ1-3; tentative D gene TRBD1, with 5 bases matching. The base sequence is TGTGCCATCGGGGGGGGGGGTGGAAACACCATATATTTT. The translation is CAIGGGGGNTIYF.